This T cell receptor beta chain was identified during a study of lymphopenia after photon versus proton radiotherapy (dated by TCRdb to 2018 to 2020). Study-level background: The study compared the immunological effects of photon versus proton radiation therapy in patients with gastrointestinal tumors who developed high-grade lymphopenia. The cohort included about 18 patients with gastrointestinal tumors who developed lymphopenia after receiving either photon or proton therapy. The study was designed to characterize how the impact on the immune system differs between the two radiation modalities. The paper's findings and limits, for the study overall: Across the cohort, an inverse correlation was found between a larger post-nadir drop in TCR diversity and overall survival time among patients who died. During treatment, patients who received photon therapy lost naive T cells and TCR diversity and gained effector/memory populations, whereas patients who received proton therapy remained relatively stable. After the lymphocyte count nadir, repertoires from photon-treated patients showed oligoclonal expansion, particularly of CD8+ Temra cells, and this expansion drove the decline in diversity. The authors looked at the survival association only in patients who died, and they framed better survival with proton therapy as a possibility rather than a demonstrated result.

From the cysteine through the phenylalanine, the CDR3 covers 14 amino acids. Of the read, only the CDR3 DNA is kept; its 42 bases are in frame from base 1. Trimmed from V: 7 bases; trimmed from J: 5 bases; junction bases lacking a gene match: 7. CDR1 SNHLY and CDR2 FYNNEI are derived from the germline V gene. Library preparation was by the immunoSEQ multiplex PCR assay. T cell repertoires were profiled by deep sequencing of rearranged TCR beta loci, alongside multiparametric flow cytometry. The clones in this table, taken by TCRdb from immuneACCESS, are in-frame only. Not every clone is retained; where verified, under half of the shortfall comes from an unresolved V gene, and the cause of the rest is unknown. In all, the sample holds 77,000 or so clones, and around four fifths of those were seen once. The ten biggest clones cover 1.3% to 1.5% of the sample. On this clone: Its antigen is still unknown. Qualities for individual bases were not recorded, and no much larger clone is one base off.

This receptor was identified in a man in his 60s with pancreatic cancer. The sample here was peripheral blood, taken from a patient treated with proton-based radiotherapy. The rearranged segments are TRBV2 and TRBJ1-4; TRBD1 matches 7 bases in the middle. CDR3 reads: CASNRGQLNEKLFF. The sequenced DNA is TGTGCCAGCAACAGGGGACAGTTAAATGAAAAACTGTTTTTT. With all but the CDR3 taken from the reference TRBV2 and TRBJ1-4 genes, the full variable domain is: EPEVTQTPSHQVTQMGQEVILRCVPISNHLYFYWYRQILGQKVEFLVSFYNNEISEKSEIFDDQFSVERPDGSNFTLKIRSTKLEDSAMYFCASNRGQLNEKLFFGSGTQLSVL.